This passage covers 24 T cell receptor beta chains from one sample sequenced in a study of a mutant IDH1 vaccine in newly diagnosed glioma (dated by TCRdb to 2020 to 2023). Libraries were prepared through the immunoSEQ multiplex PCR assay. TCRdb limited this immuneACCESS table to in-frame rearrangements with V and J called. A share of clones is missing; checked studies link under half to unresolved V genes, and the rest is unexplained. For this sample the table gives about 60,000 clones, of which around 81% were detected only once. Roughly 5% of the sample belongs to the ten largest clones. The time point label, read with the paper, signifies: week 35, safety follow-up. Each vaccine dose, consisting of 300 ug of a 20-mer mutant IDH1 peptide in Montanide, was administered subcutaneously with topical imiquimod. These TCRs' antigens remain unknown. The input for sequencing was PBMCs, taken from a glioma patient whose treatment included an IDH1 peptide vaccine. All receptors come from a man in his forties with glioma.

The rearrangement joins TRBV27 to TRBJ1-2; D is possibly TRBD1 (5 bases). Trimming left V 0 bases short and J 4 bases short, with 9 bases between. CDR3 size: 14 residues. CDR1 is MNHEY, CDR2 SMNVEV, per germline (reference sequence). This chain's CDR3 is CASSLSGQPYGYTF. The CDR3 coding sequence is TGTGCCAGCAGTTTATCCGGACAACCCTATGGCTACACCTTC.

The V and J genes are TRBV5-8 and TRBJ2-3; a weak D match, TRBD1 (7 bases). Germline assignment: CDR1 SGHTS and CDR2 YDEGEE. Trimming took 5 bases from V and 1 from J, leaving 14 bases between them. The CDR3 is 15 amino acids. CDR3 loop: CASRRGRGGTDTQYF. The CDR3 DNA sequence: TGTGCCAGCAGAAGGGGGCGCGGGGGCACAGATACGCAGTATTTT. The full variable domain, in which reference TRBV5-8 and TRBJ2-3 provide the parts outside the CDR3, is EAGVTQSPTHLIKTRGQQATLRCSPISGHTSVYWYQQALGLGLQFLLWYDEGEERNRGNFPPRFSGRQFPNYSSELNVNALELEDSALYLCASRRGRGGTDTQYFGPGTRLTVL.

The J gene is TRBJ2-7, the V gene TRBV5-6; D tentatively reads TRBD1 or TRBD2 (7 bases each). Germline values: CDR1 SGHDT, CDR2 YYEEEE. Between the trimmed V and J ends, which lost 6 bases and 6 bases, there was a span of 13 bases. CDR3 length equals 12 residues. The CDR3 protein is CASTQGGLEQYF. For the CDR3, the DNA is TGTGCCAGCACCCAGGGGGGGCTCGAGCAGTACTTC.

V usage is TRBV29-1 and J usage is TRBJ2-5; unclear D gene. V lost 3 bases and J 3 bases, leaving 5 bases between the germline ends. The CDR3 has 11 residues. CDR1 is SQVTM and CDR2 is ANQGSEA in the germline V gene. In DNA, the CDR3 is TGCAGCGTTGACAAAGAAGAGACCCAGTACTTC. Amino acid sequence: CSVDKEETQYF.

This clone was seen a single time. The CDR3 DNA is TGTGCCAGCAGAAGACAGGGGGCATACGAGCAGTACTTC. It encodes CASRRQGAYEQYF. The chain carries TRBV6-1 and TRBJ2-7; TRBD1 matches at 10 bases. V gave up 6 bases and J gave up 4 bases; unmatched junction bases: 3. Germline-derived CDR1 and CDR2 are MNHNS and SASEGT. The CDR3 consists of 13 residues.

The sample holds one count of this clone. The chain joins TRBV15 to TRBJ2-7; D not certain. The length of the CDR3 is 16 residues. With 1 base removed from V and 0 bases from J, the gap between germline ends came to 13 bases. Germline V lookup: CDR1 LNHNV, CDR2 YYDKDF (reference sequence). The CDR3 DNA sequence: TGTGCCACCAGCAGAGCCCCCCCACCCCTCTCCTACGAGCAGTACTTC. Translation: CATSRAPPPLSYEQYF.

The J gene is TRBJ2-6, the V gene TRBV5-5, with D possibly being TRBD1 (5 bases). CDR3 length: 15 residues. V was clipped by 5 bases and J by 7 bases, with 16 bases between them. Germline assignment: CDR1 SGHKS and CDR2 YYEKEE (reference sequence). CDR3 sequence reads: CASSYGHLGANVLTF. Here the CDR3 DNA reads TGTGCCAGCAGTTACGGACACCTGGGCGCCAACGTCCTGACTTTC.

This chain links TRBV13 with TRBJ2-7; TRBD1 matches 7 bases. Germline values: CDR1 PRHDT, CDR2 FYEKMQ (reference sequence). The CDR3 has 14 amino acids. After removal of 5 bases from V and 5 bases from J, the junction contained 9 bases not matched to a gene. DNA of the CDR3: TGTGCCAGCAGCGCAGGGGGATCGGGTGACGAGCAGTACTTC. It is translated as CASSAGGSGDEQYF.

V usage is TRBV18 and J usage is TRBJ1-3; D might be TRBD1 (6 bases). Germline-derived CDR1 and CDR2 are KGHSH and LQKENI. Trimming took 0 bases from V and 0 from J, leaving 9 bases between them. This CDR3 has 16 residues. DNA for the CDR3: TGTGCCAGCTCACCACCGGGGGGCGGCTCTGGAAACACCATATATTTT. It specifies CASSPPGGGSGNTIYF.

The rearrangement joins TRBV27 to TRBJ1-4; D not resolved. V lost 4 bases and J 3 bases, leaving 12 bases between the germline ends. Germline V gene lookup returns CDR1 MNHEY and CDR2 SMNVEV (reference sequence). This CDR3 spans 15 amino acids. The CDR3 here is CASSSNRFPNEKLFF. The DNA of the CDR3 is TGTGCCAGCAGTTCCAACCGATTCCCTAATGAAAAACTGTTTTTT.

The chain carries TRBV4-3 and TRBJ2-7, with D perhaps TRBD2 (5 bases). Trimming cost V 4 bases and J 0 bases, with 10 bases left between them. Germline CDR1 LGHNA, CDR2 YSLEER. The CDR3 runs 14 residues. The CDR3 DNA is TGCGCCAGCAGCCTAGGACTCCTCTCCTACGAGCAGTACTTC. Translated, it gives CASSLGLLSYEQYF.

This chain connects TRBV7-9 to TRBJ1-5; D may be TRBD1 (6 bases). The CDR3 is 14 residues long. Germline CDR1 is SEHNR and CDR2 is FQNEAQ (reference sequence). Trimming took 5 bases from V and 2 from J, leaving 10 bases between them. CDR3 protein: CASSRGGGNQPQHF. The DNA of the CDR3 is TGTGCCAGCAGCCGAGGGGGTGGCAATCAGCCCCAGCATTTT.

The chain links TRBV5-8 to TRBJ1-3; D ambiguous. V was trimmed by 3 bases and J by 0 bases, leaving 4 bases between them. CDR3 length: 13 amino acids. Germline-derived CDR1 and CDR2 are SGHTS and YDEGEE. The CDR3 DNA sequence: TGTGCCAGCAGCTGGAACTCTGGAAACACCATATATTTT. Translated: CASSWNSGNTIYF.

The chain couples TRBV6-6 to TRBJ1-2; 8 positions agree with TRBD1. Germline V gene sequence: CDR1 MNHNY, CDR2 SVGAGI (reference sequence). J was trimmed by 4 bases and V by 11 bases; bases with no gene match: 9. The CDR3 is 13 amino acids. The CDR3 sequence: CALRGQEPYGYTF. In nucleotides, the CDR3 is TGTGCCCTCCGGGGACAGGAACCCTATGGCTACACCTTC.

This clone appeared a few times. The genes are TRBV5-4 and TRBJ2-7, with 9 bases lining up with TRBD2. Germline values: CDR1 SGHNT, CDR2 YYREEE (reference sequence). Trimming cost V 1 base and J 6 bases; bases outside gene matches: 14. This CDR3 is built from 17 residues. CDR3 region: CASSLIGTLAGFGEQYF. The CDR3, as DNA: TGTGCCAGCAGCTTGATTGGGACCCTAGCGGGGTTTGGCGAGCAGTACTTC.

The chain links TRBV7-8 to TRBJ2-5; D remains unclear. The CDR3 runs to 15 residues. CDR1 SGHVS and CDR2 FQNEAQ come from the germline V gene. Trimming shortened V by 1 base and J by 4 bases, and 13 bases separated the two germline ends. The chain's CDR3 is CASSLVPGNGETQYF. The CDR3 nucleotides are TGTGCCAGCAGCTTAGTGCCTGGGAACGGAGAGACCCAGTACTTC. The full variable domain, with the rest looked up from reference TRBV7-8 and TRBJ2-5, is GAGVSQSPRYKVAKRGQDVALRCDPISGHVSLFWYQQALGQGPEFLTYFQNEAQLDKSGLPSDRFFAERPEGSVSTLKIQRTQQEDSAVYLCASSLVPGNGETQYFGPGTRLLVL.

J is TRBJ2-5 and V is TRBV7-9; possibly TRBD2 for D (6 bases). V lost 6 bases, J lost 5 bases, and 16 bases lay in between. Per the germline V gene, CDR1 is SEHNR and CDR2 is FQNEAQ (reference sequence). CDR3 size: 14 residues. CDR3 residues: CASRGTGRGETQYF. The CDR3 coding sequence is TGTGCCAGCAGAGGGACTGGCAGAGGTGAGACCCAGTACTTC.

The genes are TRBV12-5 and TRBJ2-1; no reliable D call. The CDR3 length is 16 residues. The V gene's germline CDR1 is LGHNT and CDR2 FRNRAP. With 6 bases removed from V and 7 bases from J, the gap between germline ends came to 22 bases. CDR3 bases: TGTGCTAGTGGCCCCCAGACAAGCTACTACCAAAATGAGCAGTTCTTC. Residues: CASGPQTSYYQNEQFF.

V usage is TRBV5-6 and J usage is TRBJ2-2; D is uncertain. Trimming shortened V by 0 bases and J by 4 bases, and 13 bases separated the two germline ends. The CDR3 length is 16 residues. Germline values: CDR1 SGHDT, CDR2 YYEEEE. CDR3 region: CASSLVGSLGTGELFF. In DNA, the CDR3 is TGTGCCAGCAGCTTGGTTGGTAGTCTGGGCACCGGGGAGCTGTTTTTT.

The rearrangement links TRBV7-2 to TRBJ1-2; D is unclear. Germline V gene data show CDR1 as SGHTA and CDR2 as FQGNSA. V gave up 5 bases and J gave up 8 bases, with 15 bases separating them. The CDR3 consists of 13 residues. The CDR3 is CASSPQTLRGYTF. Written as DNA, the CDR3 is TGTGCCAGCAGCCCACAGACCCTTCGGGGCTACACCTTC. Variable domain in full (rest from reference TRBV7-2 and TRBJ1-2): GAGVSQSPSNKVTEKGKDVELRCDPISGHTALYWYRQSLGQGLEFLIYFQGNSAPDKSGLPSDRFSAERTGGSVSTLTIQRTQQEDSAVYLCASSPQTLRGYTFGSGTRLTVV.

The chain carries TRBV18 and TRBJ2-3; D perhaps matches TRBD1 (6 bases). The CDR3 consists of 15 residues. V was trimmed by 6 bases and J by 2 bases, leaving 15 bases between them. From germline, CDR1 is KGHSH and CDR2 LQKENI. For the CDR3, the DNA is TGTGCCAGCTCCGCTACGACAGGATACACAGATACGCAGTATTTT. It encodes CASSATTGYTDTQYF.

The chain combines TRBV9 with TRBJ2-3, with unresolved D. Trimming removed 0 bases at V and 2 bases at J, with 13 bases between. This CDR3 has 16 residues. Germline V lookup: CDR1 SGDLS, CDR2 YYNGEE. The CDR3 here is CASSVDGRIYTDTQYF. Here the CDR3 DNA reads TGTGCCAGCAGCGTAGATGGCAGAATCTACACAGATACGCAGTATTTT.

The V call is TRBV5-1, the J call TRBJ2-4, with 8 positions matching TRBD1. The germline V gene encodes CDR1 SGHRS and CDR2 YFSETQ. This CDR3 is 14 amino acids long. With 4 bases clipped from V and 6 bases from J, the junction kept 6 bases outside the gene matches. The CDR3 loop reads CASSISDRGNIQYF. Written as DNA, the CDR3 is TGCGCCAGCAGCATAAGCGACAGGGGAAACATTCAGTACTTC.

The chain combines TRBV5-5 with TRBJ2-7, with D possibly matching TRBD2 (7 bases). Germline CDR1 is SGHKS and CDR2 is YYEKEE (reference sequence). V was clipped by 2 bases and J by 1 base, with 13 bases between them. CDR3 length: 15 amino acids. The CDR3 bases are TGTGCCAGCAGCTTAGGGGGGGACCTATCCTACGAGCAGTACTTC. Protein sequence: CASSLGGDLSYEQYF.